This TCR beta chain was sequenced in a study of radiotherapy plus CTLA-4 blockade in lung cancer. This CDR3 is built from 15 residues. The V gene lost 3 bases and the J gene lost 0 bases, with 12 bases spanning the gap. The germline gives CDR1 GTSNPN, CDR2 SVGIG (reference sequence). Participants had chemo-refractory metastatic non-small-cell lung cancer and were treated with focal radiation plus ipilimumab CTLA-4 blockade. Clones were read by immunoSEQ multiplex PCR, and TCRdb kept only the in-frame ones, dropping some. Of roughly 80,000 clones detected, less than 85% appear once; the ten largest clones hold 9.5% to 10%.

This specimen consisted of peripheral blood, obtained from a patient treated with radiotherapy plus ipilimumab. The J gene is TRBJ2-1, the V gene TRBV30; a weak D match, TRBD2 (6 bases). The TCR was taken from a human donor with non-small cell lung cancer whose response to radiotherapy plus ipilimumab could not be evaluated. CDR3: CAWRKDGSSYNEQFF. Here the CDR3 DNA reads TGTGCCTGGAGAAAGGACGGGAGCTCCTACAATGAGCAGTTCTTC.